This is a list of T cell receptor beta chains from one sample in a study of blood T cells in healthy people across ages. TCRdb redid the calling of the 5' RACE reads with MiXCR, one entry per CDR3 protein. Counted here are 1.2 million to 1.5 million distinct CDR3 sequences, 35% to 45% occurring once; the ten biggest clones make up under 8%. Sequencing was performed on blood. These receptors were taken from a woman aged 18-30 years in good health. CDR3s include the opening cysteine and the closing phenylalanine or tryptophan. Each record gives: clone size, V gene, D gene, J gene, CDR3 protein, CDR3 DNA. The D gene is left open where the match is weak. Some rows have no size entry. The others give once, few or many, or a class for an expanded clone.

NA,TRBV6-5,NA,TRBJ2-3,CASSFQTGYTDTQYF,TGTGCCAGCAGTTTCCAGACTGGTTACACAGATACGCAGTATTTT
few,TRBV6-6,NA,TRBJ2-1,CASSSIDWEQFF,TGTGCCAGCAGTTCGATCGACTGGGAGCAGTTCTTC
NA,TRBV29-1,TRBD2,TRBJ2-3,CGVEGLAGARTDTQYF,TGCGGCGTTGAAGGACTAGCGGGGGCGCGCACAGATACGCAGTATTTT
NA,TRBV20-1,TRBD2,TRBJ2-3,CSARPGLASRRGDTQYF,TGCAGTGCTCGACCGGGACTAGCGTCAAGAAGGGGGGATACGCAGTATTTT
NA,TRBV12-3/TRBV12-4,NA,TRBJ2-7,CASSQGRGRPYNEQYF,TGTGCCAGCAGCCAAGGACGAGGGAGGCCCTACAATGAGCAGTACTTC
few,TRBV5-1,TRBD2,TRBJ2-7,CASSLAGELYYEQYF,TGCGCCAGCAGCTTAGCGGGGGAATTATACTACGAGCAGTACTTC
NA,TRBV20-1,TRBD1,TRBJ1-6,CSASLTDRGDSPLHF,TGCAGTGCTAGTTTAACGGACAGGGGGGATTCACCCCTCCACTTT
NA,TRBV28,TRBD2,TRBJ2-7,CASSLDHGGLSEQYF,TGTGCCAGCAGTTTAGATCACGGGGGGTTGTCCGAGCAGTACTTC
NA,TRBV19,NA,TRBJ2-1,CASSTPAHNEQFF,TGTGCCAGTAGTACCCCAGCCCACAATGAGCAGTTCTTC
NA,TRBV5-1,NA,TRBJ1-1,CASSPRGGEGGEAFF,TGCGCCAGCAGCCCTCGGGGGGGAGAGGGGGGTGAAGCTTTCTTT
NA,TRBV7-9,NA,TRBJ2-3,CARRSDTQYF,TGTGCCAGACGGAGTGATACGCAGTATTTT